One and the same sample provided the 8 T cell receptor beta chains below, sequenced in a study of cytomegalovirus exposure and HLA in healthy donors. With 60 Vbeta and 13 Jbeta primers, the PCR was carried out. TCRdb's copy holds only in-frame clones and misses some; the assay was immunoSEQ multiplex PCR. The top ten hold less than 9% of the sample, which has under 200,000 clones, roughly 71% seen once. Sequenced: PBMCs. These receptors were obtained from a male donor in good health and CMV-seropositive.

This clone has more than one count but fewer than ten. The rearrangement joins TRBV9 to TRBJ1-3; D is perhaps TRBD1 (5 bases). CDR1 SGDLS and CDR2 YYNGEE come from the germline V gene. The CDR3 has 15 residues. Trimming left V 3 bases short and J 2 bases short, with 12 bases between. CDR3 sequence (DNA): TGTGCCAGCAGCGGGGGGGTGGTTGCTGGAAACACCATATATTTT. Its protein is CASSGGVVAGNTIYF. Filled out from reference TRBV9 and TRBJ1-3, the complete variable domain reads DSGVTQTPKHLITATGQRVTLRCSPRSGDLSVYWYQQSLDQGLQFLIQYYNGEERAKGNILERFSAQQFPDLHSELNLSSLELGDSALYFCASSGGVVAGNTIYFGEGSWLTVV.

This chain's CDR3 is CASSTGEGDTDTQYF. The CDR3 DNA sequence: TGCGCCAGCAGCACAGGGGAAGGGGACACAGATACGCAGTATTTT. The chain uses TRBV10-1 and TRBJ2-3; 7 bases fit TRBD1. This CDR3 has 15 amino acids. Germline V gene lookup returns CDR1 WNHNN and CDR2 SYGVQD (reference sequence). After removal of 6 bases from V and 2 bases from J, the junction contained 8 bases not matched to a gene.

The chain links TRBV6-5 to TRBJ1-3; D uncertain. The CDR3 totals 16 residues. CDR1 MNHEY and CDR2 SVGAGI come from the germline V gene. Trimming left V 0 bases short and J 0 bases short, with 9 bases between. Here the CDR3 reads CASSYSSRSSGNTIYF. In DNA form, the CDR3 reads TGTGCCAGCAGTTACTCCTCGCGTAGCTCTGGAAACACCATATATTTT.

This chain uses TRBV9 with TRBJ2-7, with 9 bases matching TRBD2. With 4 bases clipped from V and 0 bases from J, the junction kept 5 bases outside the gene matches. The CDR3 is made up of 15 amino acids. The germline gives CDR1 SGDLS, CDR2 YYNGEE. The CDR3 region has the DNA TGTGCCAGCAGCCCTAGCGGGGAAAGCTCCTACGAGCAGTACTTC. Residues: CASSPSGESSYEQYF.

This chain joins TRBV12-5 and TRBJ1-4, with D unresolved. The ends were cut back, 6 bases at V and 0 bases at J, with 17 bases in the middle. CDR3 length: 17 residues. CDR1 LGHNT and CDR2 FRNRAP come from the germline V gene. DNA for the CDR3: TGTGCTAGTGGCAGCGGCCGGCTCACCGCAACTAATGAAAAACTGTTTTTT. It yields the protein CASGSGRLTATNEKLFF.

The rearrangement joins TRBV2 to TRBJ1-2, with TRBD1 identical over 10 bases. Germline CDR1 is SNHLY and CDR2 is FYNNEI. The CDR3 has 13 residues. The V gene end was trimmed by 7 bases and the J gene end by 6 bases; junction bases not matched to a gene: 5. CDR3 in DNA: TGTGCCAGCACCCGGGGACAGGGGAATGGCTACACCTTC. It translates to CASTRGQGNGYTF. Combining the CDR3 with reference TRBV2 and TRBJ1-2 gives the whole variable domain EPEVTQTPSHQVTQMGQEVILRCVPISNHLYFYWYRQILGQKVEFLVSFYNNEISEKSEIFDDQFSVERPDGSNFTLKIRSTKLEDSAMYFCASTRGQGNGYTFGSGTRLTVV.

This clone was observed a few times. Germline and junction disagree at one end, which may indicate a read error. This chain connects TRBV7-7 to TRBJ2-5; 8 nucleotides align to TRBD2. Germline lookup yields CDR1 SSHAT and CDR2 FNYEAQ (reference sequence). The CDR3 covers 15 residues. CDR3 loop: CASSSIGGDQETQYF. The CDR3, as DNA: TGTGCTAGCAGCTCTATCGGGGGGGACCAAGAGACCCAGTACTTC.

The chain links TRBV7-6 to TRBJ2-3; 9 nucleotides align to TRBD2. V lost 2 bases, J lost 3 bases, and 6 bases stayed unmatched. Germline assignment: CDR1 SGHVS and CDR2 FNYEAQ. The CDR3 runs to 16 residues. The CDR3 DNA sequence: TGTGCCAGCAGCTTAATTAGCGGGGGCGGGACAGATACGCAGTATTTT. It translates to CASSLISGGGTDTQYF.